Sequencing of this TCR beta chain was carried out in a study of blood T cell repertoires in COVID-19. Study at large: The samples span acute and convalescent COVID-19 from the United States, Italy and Spain. Nucleic acid was either cDNA or gDNA, and it came from T cells, B-cell-depleted T cells, or PBMCs.

This clone was observed once. Authors' processing steps: The assay estimated nucleated cells by amplifying reference gene primers. Measured with immunoSEQ multiplex PCR; TCRdb has only the in-frame clones, and not every one. From that table come the V and J calls and clone size; the DNA was used to work out D and trimming. This sample has around 260,000 clones, with roughly 86% found just once. Trimming took 9 bases from V and 4 from J; bases not matched to a gene: 2. Germline V CDR1 and CDR2: MNHNS, SASEGT. This CDR3 has 13 residues. The genes are TRBV6-1 and TRBJ1-4; the match to TRBD1 covers 10 bases. Specimen: peripheral blood. The TCR originated in a middle-aged man who had recovered from COVID-19. CDR3 loop: CASGDRGNEKLFF. CDR3 DNA sequence: TGTGCCAGTGGGGACAGGGGTAATGAAAAACTGTTTTTT.